A selection of T cell receptor beta chains follows, all from one sample in a study of blood T cell repertoires in COVID-19. This table comes from immunoSEQ multiplex PCR, and its TCRdb copy is limited to in-frame clones, with some not included. Found here are fewer than 250,000 clones, around 82% of them singletons; the top ten hold 8.2%. What was sequenced was peripheral blood. The origin of the receptors is a woman aged 45-59 years with acute or convalescent COVID-19. Each CDR3 is given with its conserved first and last residue. Each record gives: D gene, V gene, J gene, CDR3 protein. D genes are given only for firm matches.

>-|TRBV11-2|TRBJ2-3
CASSLVPLADTQYF
>-|TRBV3-1/TRBV3-2|TRBJ2-2
CASSQVETNTGELFF
>-|TRBV5-1|TRBJ1-1
CASTDHPVDTWATAFF
>TRBD1|TRBV27|TRBJ2-2
CASSLGTGRTGELFF
>TRBD1|TRBV7-2|TRBJ1-2
CASSMTGTYGYTF
>-|TRBV18|TRBJ1-4
CASSPTGSTNEKLFF
>-|TRBV21-1|TRBJ1-1
CASSKEAEGEAFF
>TRBD2|TRBV29-1|TRBJ2-3
CSVFLAGGPWDTQYF
>-|TRBV9|TRBJ1-4
CANSTGRGREKLFF
>TRBD2|TRBV19|TRBJ2-1
CASTIPGRSGREQFF
>TRBD1|TRBV23-1|TRBJ1-2
CASVGTGVLHYGYTF
>-|TRBV11-2|TRBJ1-1
CASSLAGFEAFF
>TRBD1|TRBV5-1|TRBJ2-7
CASSLEEDRGGVSGSYEQYF
>TRBD2|TRBV12-3/TRBV12-4|TRBJ2-5
CASSPGTKETQYF
>TRBD1|TRBV18|TRBJ1-5
CANSLSATGGGQPQHF
>-|TRBV5-4|TRBJ1-6
CASSLPEGSLHF
>TRBD1|TRBV2|TRBJ2-3
CASSRQGAKDTQYF
>-|TRBV5-4|TRBJ1-4
CASSFLSQGTNEKLFF
>TRBD1|TRBV27|TRBJ1-2
CASSLRVPQGANYGYTF
>TRBD1|TRBV28|TRBJ1-5
CASSTLTGTVKPQHF
>-|TRBV28|TRBJ2-5
CASSLLGTTALGKETQYF
>-|TRBV19|TRBJ2-1
CASSIGRGGPSYNEQFF
>-|TRBV7-2|TRBJ2-5
CASSLSARETQYF
>TRBD2|TRBV24-1|TRBJ2-7
CATSPGGGDEQYF
>-|TRBV28|TRBJ2-3
CASSFGPGYTDTQYF
>TRBD2|TRBV10-3|TRBJ2-5
CAISGTSEGETQYF
>TRBD1|TRBV7-2|TRBJ1-2
CASSAATKGDSIFYGYTF
>-|TRBV24-1|TRBJ2-1
CATSDSLANEQFF
>-|TRBV18|TRBJ2-1
CASSIPRSSPNEQFF
>TRBD1|TRBV18|TRBJ1-1
CASSPLQGAVNTEAFF
>TRBD2|TRBV9|TRBJ2-1
CASSVGSGGYNEQFF
>TRBD2|TRBV7-2|TRBJ2-5
CASSTRTSGSQETQYF
>-|TRBV5-1|TRBJ2-1
CASSLRLNEEQFF
>TRBD2|TRBV19|TRBJ2-3
CASISGRAGMADTQYF
>TRBD1|TRBV7-9|TRBJ2-5
CASSSLDRGETQYF
>TRBD1|TRBV6-1|TRBJ2-4
CASSEAGGGNIQYF
>-|TRBV5-4|TRBJ2-5
CASSLGQQETQYF
>TRBD1|TRBV5-1|TRBJ1-4
CASSFGRGPNEKLFF
>-|TRBV6-5|TRBJ1-2
CASNVQGGNYGYTF
>-|TRBV7-2|TRBJ1-1
CASSLDIRLTEAFF
>TRBD1|TRBV19|TRBJ1-1
CASRDSPPGYTEAFF
>TRBD2|TRBV11-2|TRBJ2-7
CASSSLALGGSYEQYF
>-|TRBV4-2|TRBJ2-7
CASSRADSSPSAKGEQYF
>TRBD2|TRBV30|TRBJ2-7
CAWSRGRAPKNEQYF
>TRBD1|TRBV7-9|TRBJ2-2
CASSILDRANTGELFF
>-|TRBV19|TRBJ1-1
CASSRQVANTEAFF
>TRBD2|TRBV7-9|TRBJ2-7
CASSSPESGRFNEQYF